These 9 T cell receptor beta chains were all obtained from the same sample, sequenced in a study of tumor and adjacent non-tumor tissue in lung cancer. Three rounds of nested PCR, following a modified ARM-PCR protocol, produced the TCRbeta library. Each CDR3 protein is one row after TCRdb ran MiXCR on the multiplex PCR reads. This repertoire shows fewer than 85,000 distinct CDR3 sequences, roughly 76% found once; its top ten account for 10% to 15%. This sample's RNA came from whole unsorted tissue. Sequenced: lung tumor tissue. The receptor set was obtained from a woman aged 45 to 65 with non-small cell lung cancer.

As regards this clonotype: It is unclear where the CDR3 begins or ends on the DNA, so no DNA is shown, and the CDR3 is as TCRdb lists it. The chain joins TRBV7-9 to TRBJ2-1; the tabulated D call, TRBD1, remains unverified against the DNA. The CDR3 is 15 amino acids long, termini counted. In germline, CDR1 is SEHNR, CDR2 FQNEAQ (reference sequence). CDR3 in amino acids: CASSLVGQGTNEQLF.

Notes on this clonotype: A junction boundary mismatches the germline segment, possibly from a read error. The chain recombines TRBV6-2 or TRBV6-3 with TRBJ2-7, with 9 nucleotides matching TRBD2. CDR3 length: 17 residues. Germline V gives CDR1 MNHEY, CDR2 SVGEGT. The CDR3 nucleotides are TGTGTCAGCAGTTTTACATGCGGGAGGGTCTCTATCCACGAGCAGTACTTC. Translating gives CVSSFTCGRVSIHEQYF.

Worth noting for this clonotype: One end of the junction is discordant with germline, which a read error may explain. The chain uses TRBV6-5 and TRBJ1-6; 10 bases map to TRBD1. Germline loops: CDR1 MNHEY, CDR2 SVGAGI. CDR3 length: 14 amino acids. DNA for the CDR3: TGTACCAGCAGTTACTGGACAGGGGGTTCATCCCTCCACTTT. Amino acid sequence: CTSSYWTGGSSLHF.

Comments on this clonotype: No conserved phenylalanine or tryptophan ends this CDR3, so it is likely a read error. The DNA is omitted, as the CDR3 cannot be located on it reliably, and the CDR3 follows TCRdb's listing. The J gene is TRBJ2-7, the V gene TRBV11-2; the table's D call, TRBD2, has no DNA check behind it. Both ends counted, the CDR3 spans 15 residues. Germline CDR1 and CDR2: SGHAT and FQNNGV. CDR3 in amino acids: CAGSLSPSPSYEKYI.

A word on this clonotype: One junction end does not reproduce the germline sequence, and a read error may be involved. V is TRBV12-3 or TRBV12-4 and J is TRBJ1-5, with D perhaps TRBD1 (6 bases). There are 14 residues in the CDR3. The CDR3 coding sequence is TGTGCCAGTAGTTTGGGGGCAGGTGATCAGCCCCGGCATTTT. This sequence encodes CASSLGAGDQPRHF.

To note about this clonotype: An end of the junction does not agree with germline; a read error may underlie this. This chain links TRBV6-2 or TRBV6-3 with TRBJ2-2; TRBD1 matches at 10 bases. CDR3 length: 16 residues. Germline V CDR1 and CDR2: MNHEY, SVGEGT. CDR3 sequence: CASRQPRQGASGKLFF. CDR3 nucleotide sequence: TGTGCCAGCAGACAACCGAGACAGGGGGCGTCCGGGAAGCTGTTTTTT.

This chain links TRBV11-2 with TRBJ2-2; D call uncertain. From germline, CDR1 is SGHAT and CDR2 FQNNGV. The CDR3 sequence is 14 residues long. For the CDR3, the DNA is TGTGCTACCGGCAAAAACTGGGACACCGGGGAGCTGTTTTTT. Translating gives CATGKNWDTGELFF.

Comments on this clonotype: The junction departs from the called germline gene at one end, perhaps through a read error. CDR3 DNA: TGCAATGCTCTATGGATTGGGGTCTTGTCTCGGGCGGAACAGGGATCACCCCTCCACTTT. It translates to CNALWIGVLSRAEQGSPLHF. The chain employs TRBV20-1 and TRBJ1-6, with D possibly being TRBD1 (6 bases). The CDR3 runs 20 residues. Germline V gene lookup returns CDR1 DFQATT and CDR2 SNEGSKA (reference sequence).

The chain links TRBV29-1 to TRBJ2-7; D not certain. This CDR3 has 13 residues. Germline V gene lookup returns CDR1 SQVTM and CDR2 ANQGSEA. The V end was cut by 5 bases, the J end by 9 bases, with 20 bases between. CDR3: CSVSSTQSYRQYF. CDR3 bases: TGCAGCGTTTCCAGTACGCAGTCCTACAGGCAGTACTTC.